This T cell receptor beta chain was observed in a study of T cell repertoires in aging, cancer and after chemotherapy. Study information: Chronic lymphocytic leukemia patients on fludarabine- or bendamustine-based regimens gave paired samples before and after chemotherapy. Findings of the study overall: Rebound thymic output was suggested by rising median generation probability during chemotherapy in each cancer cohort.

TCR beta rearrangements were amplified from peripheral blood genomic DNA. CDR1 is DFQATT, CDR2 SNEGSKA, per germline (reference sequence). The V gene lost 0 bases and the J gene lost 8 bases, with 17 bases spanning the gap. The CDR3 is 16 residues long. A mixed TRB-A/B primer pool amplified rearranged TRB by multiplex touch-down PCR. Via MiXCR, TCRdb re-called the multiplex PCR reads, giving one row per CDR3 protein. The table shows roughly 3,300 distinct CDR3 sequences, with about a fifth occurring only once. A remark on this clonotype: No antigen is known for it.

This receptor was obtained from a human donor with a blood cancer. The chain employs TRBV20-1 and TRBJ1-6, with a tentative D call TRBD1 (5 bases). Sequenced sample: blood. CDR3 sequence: CSARDRTGRTHSPLHF. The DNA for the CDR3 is TGCAGTGCTAGAGATCGAACAGGAAGAACGCATTCACCCCTCCACTTT.